The sequence of this TCR beta chain was determined in a study of T cell responses to AZD1222 COVID-19 vaccine (dated by TCRdb to the early 2020s). Study-wide context: A total of over 230 trial participants underwent TCR sequencing, of whom about 210 received two doses of AZD1222 and some 26 received two doses of the MenACWY control vaccine. Trial participants were enrolled by age into subgroups of 18-55, 56-69 and 70-plus years, and 148, 28 and 57 TCR-sequenced participants, respectively, were included in these subgroups. What the authors observed across the whole study: The 56-69-year group was small, and its depth increase did not reach significance, likely because of low power. The whole spike protein was spanned by vaccine-associated CD4 TCRs, and dominant responses were seen in regions 160-218 and 743-854. A significant rise in spike-specific TCR breadth and depth was observed after two AZD1222 doses relative to day 0 and relative to MenACWY recipients. Nearly half of unique spike-specific TCRs reportedly recognized epitopes outside regions mutated in the B.1.351 and B.1.1.7 variants. Participants were mostly white British, with more females than males. The authors suggested clonal diversity may have been underestimated. Only a handful of AZD1222 recipients were SARS-CoV-2 seropositive at baseline, limiting conclusions about previously exposed vaccinees. Because no day 14 peak-response samples were available, the repertoires could be characterized only after the peak T cell response.

Read against the paper, the sample's time point label means: about 28 days (+/-7) after the second vaccine dose. AZD1222 recipients given second doses at about 4 weeks or at about 12 weeks were pooled, since spike-specific TCR depth and breadth were not found to differ between the two schedules. The vaccinee samples were drawn from two UK trials, COV001 and COV002, one of which was a single-blind randomized controlled phase 2/3 trial testing AZD1222 (ChAdOx1 nCoV-19) in healthy adults. Trial participant PBMC samples were collected at day 0 and day 28 after the second dose for TCRbeta chain sequencing. This clone was recorded only once. No antigen is known for it. Base qualities are not at hand, and no much larger clone is one base apart. The CDR3 regions of human TCRbeta chains were subjected to immunosequencing. Per the source publication's procedure: TCRs in the repertoires were compared against a reference library of SARS-CoV-2-specific TCRs that had been generated with the MIRA antigen-specificity platform. Breadth was defined as the fraction of unique TCRs that were SARS-CoV-2-associated, and depth was defined as the fraction of total T cells that were SARS-CoV-2-associated. Using the MIRA data, each spike-specific TCR was mapped to the spike region that the TCR reacts to and placed in a CD4 or CD8 class. Log10-transformed breadth and depth values were compared by one-way ANOVA with Sidak's multiple comparisons tests. TCRdb stores this immuneACCESS table with in-frame sequences only. Part of the clones is absent; in the studies checked, under half of the shortfall reflects unresolved V genes, and no reason is known for the rest. For V, J and clone size, that table is used; D and trimming come from the DNA. The sample table contains approximately 96,000 clones; only one count was recorded for around nine tenths of them. The ten largest make up under 14% of the sample.

The sample in question was peripheral blood, obtained 28 days after the second AZD1222 dose. The clonotype originates from an adult who received the AZD1222 COVID-19 vaccine.

The sequenced DNA: TGCGCCAGCAGCCAACTAACAGGGGCTGTCTACAATGAGCAGTTCTTC. Its protein product is CASSQLTGAVYNEQFF. This receptor chain uses TRBV4-1 and TRBJ2-1, with 7 central nucleotides matching TRBD1. There are 16 amino acids in the CDR3, from cysteine to phenylalanine inclusive. Just the 48-base CDR3 DNA is kept, in frame starting at base 1. V loses 2 bases at its end and J loses 3 bases; junction bases beyond the gene matches: 7. The germline V gene supplies CDR1 MGHRA and CDR2 YSYEKL.